The 7 T cell receptor gamma chains listed next were all sequenced from one sample in a study of Vδ1+ human thymocytes. Study results and limitations: Thymic TRG and TRD repertoires appeared highly polyclonal, with Gaussian CDR3 length distributions.

No antigen has been identified for these receptors. Sequences come from RNA converted to cDNA by reverse transcription. CDR3 amplicons came from multiplex PCR with pooled V-gene forward and constant-region reverse primers. TCRdb re-called the multiplex PCR reads through CATT. This table has tens of thousands of gamma-chain clones, 20% to 25% appearing once. The sample comprised Vdelta1+ gamma-delta thymocytes from the thymus. Regarding subset: FACS-sorted CD3+ TCRalphabeta- TCRVdelta1+ TCRVdelta2- thymocytes. These receptors all come from a boy under two years old who had congenital heart surgery.

This clone was seen only a few times. Its ends do not fully match the called genes, so a read error is possible. The chain uses TRGV9 and TRGJP1. Germline V gene data show CDR1 as GITISATS and CDR2 as ISYDGTV (reference sequence). This CDR3 spans 12 amino acids. CDR3: CALWEMRWFKIF. The CDR3 DNA reads TGCGCCTTGTGGGAGATGCGTTGGTTCAAGATATTT.

This clone appeared a few times. In the same sample, other DNA sequences code for this CDR3. The J gene is TRGJ1 or TRGJ2, the V gene TRGV4. The CDR3 loop spans 13 amino acids. V lost 0 bases to trimming and J lost 7 bases; unmatched junction nucleotides: 6. Germline CDR1 EGSTGY, CDR2 YDSYTSSV. This CDR3 is CATWDGPGYKKLF. The CDR3, as DNA: TGTGCCACCTGGGATGGGCCTGGCTATAAGAAACTCTTT.

Only a few counts were recorded for this clone. A much larger clone sits a single nucleotide away, making a read error possible. The same CDR3 also results from other DNA sequences found in this sample. The V gene is TRGV9, the J gene TRGJ1 or TRGJ2. The CDR3 consists of 13 residues. The V gene end was trimmed by 4 bases and the J gene end by 0 bases; junction bases not matched to a gene: 3. Per the germline V gene, CDR1 is GITISATS and CDR2 is ISYDGTV (reference sequence). CDR3 protein: CALWDLNYYKKLF. The CDR3 DNA reads as TGTGCCTTGTGGGACTTGAATTATTATAAGAAACTCTTT.

The rearrangement joins TRGV5 to TRGJ1 or TRGJ2. The CDR3 is 12 residues long. V shed 0 bases, J shed 11 bases, and the junction held 7 bases outside the gene matches. Germline values: CDR1 VINAFY, CDR2 YDVSNSKD. CDR3 loop: CATWDRLEQKLF. As DNA, the CDR3 is TGTGCCACCTGGGACAGGCTGGAGCAGAAACTCTTT.

Concerning this clone itself: The junction departs from germline at one end; a sequencing error may be responsible. This chain uses TRGV5 with TRGJP2. CDR1 and CDR2 (germline): VINAFY, YDVSNSKD. This CDR3 is 15 amino acids long. CDR3 nucleotides: TGTGCCACCTGGGGCAGGCGGAGTAGTGATTGGATCAAGACGTTT. It codes for CATWGRRSSDWIKTF.

This clone was counted a few times. The J gene is TRGJ1 or TRGJ2, the V gene TRGV3. V lost 0 bases, J lost 7 bases, and 6 bases stayed unmatched. CDR3 length equals 13 residues. CDR1 and CDR2 from the germline V gene are VTNTFY and YDVSTARD (reference sequence). Here the CDR3 DNA reads TGTGCCACCTGGGACAGGCCAGAATATAAGAAACTCTTT. Translating gives CATWDRPEYKKLF.

Of note for this clone: Other DNA sequences of this sample code for an identical CDR3. The rearrangement links TRGV5 to TRGJ1 or TRGJ2. This CDR3 is built from 14 residues. Germline V gene lookup returns CDR1 VINAFY and CDR2 YDVSNSKD. V was pared by 0 bases and J by 5 bases, with 7 bases of the junction left unmatched. CDR3 loop: CATWDRPKDYKKLF. The CDR3, as DNA: TGTGCCACCTGGGACAGGCCAAAGGATTATAAGAAACTCTTT.